This T cell receptor beta chain was obtained from a study of OX40 agonist ivuxolimab in advanced cancers. Overall study results and limits: On average, CD8+ T cells had more expanded clones than CD4+. Clonal expansion in partial responders at 0.1-3.0 mg/kg ranked among the lowest.

This clone turned up a few times. Its antigen is still unknown. The table came from immunoSEQ multiplex PCR; TCRdb's copy has only in-frame clones and leaves some out. The data contain 57,000 or so clones, approximately 91% of them seen just once; the ten biggest clones take up 15% to 20%. The origin of this receptor is an adult with an advanced solid tumor such as melanoma, head and neck, liver or kidney cancer. The material was CD4+ or CD8+ T cells sorted from blood, obtained in a trial of the OX40 agonist ivuxolimab.

CDR3 DNA: TGTGCCAGTAGTGTCCGGGACAGCAATCAGCCCCAGCATTTT. Its translation: CASSVRDSNQPQHF. The chain links TRBV19 to TRBJ1-5; possibly TRBD1 for D (5 bases). V lost 5 bases, J lost 1 base, and 9 bases lay in between. The CDR3 consists of 14 residues. CDR1 is LNHDA and CDR2 is SQIVND in the germline V gene (reference sequence).